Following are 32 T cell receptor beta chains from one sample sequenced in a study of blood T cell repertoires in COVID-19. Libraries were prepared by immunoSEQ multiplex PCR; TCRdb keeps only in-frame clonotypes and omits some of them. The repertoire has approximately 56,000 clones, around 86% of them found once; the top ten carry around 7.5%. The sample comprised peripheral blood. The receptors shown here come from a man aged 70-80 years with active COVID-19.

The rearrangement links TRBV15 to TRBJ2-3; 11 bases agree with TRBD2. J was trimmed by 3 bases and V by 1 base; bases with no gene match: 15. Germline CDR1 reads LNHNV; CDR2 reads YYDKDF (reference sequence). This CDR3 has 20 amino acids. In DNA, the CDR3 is TGTGCCACCAGCAGAGTGCTGATAGGTACTGGGACTAGCGGTACAGATACGCAGTATTTT. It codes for CATSRVLIGTGTSGTDTQYF.

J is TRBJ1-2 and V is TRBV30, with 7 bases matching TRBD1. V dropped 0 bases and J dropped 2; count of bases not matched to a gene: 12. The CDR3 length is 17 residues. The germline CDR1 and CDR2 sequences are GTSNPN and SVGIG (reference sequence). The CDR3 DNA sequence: TGTGCCTGGAGTGTAGGACAGGACACTATAAAAAACTATGGCTACACCTTC. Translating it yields CAWSVGQDTIKNYGYTF.

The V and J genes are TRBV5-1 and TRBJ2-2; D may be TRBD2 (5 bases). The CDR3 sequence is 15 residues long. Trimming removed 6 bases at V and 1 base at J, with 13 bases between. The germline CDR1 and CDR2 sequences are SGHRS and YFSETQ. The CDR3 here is CASNPDAGNTGELFF. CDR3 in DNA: TGCGCCAGCAATCCGGACGCGGGGAACACCGGGGAGCTGTTTTTT.

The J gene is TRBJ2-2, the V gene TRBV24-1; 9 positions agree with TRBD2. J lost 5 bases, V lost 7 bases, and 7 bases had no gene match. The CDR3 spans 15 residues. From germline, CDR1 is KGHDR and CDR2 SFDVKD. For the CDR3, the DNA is TGTGCCACCAGGGACGGGCTAGCGGGGACCGGGGAGCTGTTTTTT. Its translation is CATRDGLAGTGELFF.

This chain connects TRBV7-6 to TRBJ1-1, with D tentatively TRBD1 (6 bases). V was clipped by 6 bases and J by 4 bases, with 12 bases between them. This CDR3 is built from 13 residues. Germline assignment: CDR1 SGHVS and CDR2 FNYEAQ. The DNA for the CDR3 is TGTGCCAGCAGTCGAACAGGGCGCACTGAAGCTTTCTTT. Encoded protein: CASSRTGRTEAFF.

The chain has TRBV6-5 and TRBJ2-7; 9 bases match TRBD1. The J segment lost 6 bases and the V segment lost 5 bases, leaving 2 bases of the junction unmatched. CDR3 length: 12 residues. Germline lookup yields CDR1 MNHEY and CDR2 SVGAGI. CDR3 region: CASSRDRAEQYF. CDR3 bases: TGTGCCAGCAGTAGGGACAGGGCCGAGCAGTACTTC.

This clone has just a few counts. The CDR3 DNA is TGCAGCGTTGCAGCAGGGGGAGTCAATCAGCCCCAGCATTTT. Amino acid sequence: CSVAAGGVNQPQHF. This chain joins TRBV29-1 and TRBJ1-5; 7 nucleotides match TRBD1. The germline V gene has CDR1 SQVTM and CDR2 ANQGSEA. The V and J ends lost 4 bases and 3 bases, in that order; junction bases with no gene match: 6. The CDR3 is made up of 14 amino acids.

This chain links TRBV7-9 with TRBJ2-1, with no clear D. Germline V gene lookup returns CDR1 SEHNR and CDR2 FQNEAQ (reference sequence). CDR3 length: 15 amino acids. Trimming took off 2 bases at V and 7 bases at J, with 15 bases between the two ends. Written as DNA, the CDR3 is TGTGCCAGCAGCTTAATCTCTTTTGGAGAAAATGAGCAGTTCTTC. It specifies CASSLISFGENEQFF.

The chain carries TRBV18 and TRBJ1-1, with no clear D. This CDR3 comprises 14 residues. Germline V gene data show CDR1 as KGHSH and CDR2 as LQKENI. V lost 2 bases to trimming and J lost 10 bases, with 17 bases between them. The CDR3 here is CASSPGETRYVAFF. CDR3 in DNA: TGTGCCAGCTCACCAGGGGAGACACGGTACGTAGCTTTCTTT.

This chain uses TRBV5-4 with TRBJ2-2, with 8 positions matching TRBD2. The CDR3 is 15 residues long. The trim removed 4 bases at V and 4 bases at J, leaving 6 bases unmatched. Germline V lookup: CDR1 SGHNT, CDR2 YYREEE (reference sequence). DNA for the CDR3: TGTGCCAGCAGCCCCGGGGGGGCCCCCACCGGGGAGCTGTTTTTT. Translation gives CASSPGGAPTGELFF.

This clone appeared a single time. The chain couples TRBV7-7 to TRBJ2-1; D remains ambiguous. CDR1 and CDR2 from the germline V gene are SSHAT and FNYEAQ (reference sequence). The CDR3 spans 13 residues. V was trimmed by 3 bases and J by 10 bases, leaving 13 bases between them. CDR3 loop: CASSFQPRGEQFF. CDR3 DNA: TGTGCCAGCAGCTTCCAGCCCCGAGGAGAGCAGTTCTTC.

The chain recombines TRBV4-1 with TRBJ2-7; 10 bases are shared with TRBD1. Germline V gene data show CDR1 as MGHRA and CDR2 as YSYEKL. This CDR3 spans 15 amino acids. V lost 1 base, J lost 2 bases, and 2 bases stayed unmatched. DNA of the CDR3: TGCGCCAGCAGCCAAGGGACAGGGGGGACCTACGAGCAGTACTTC. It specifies CASSQGTGGTYEQYF.

CDR3 protein: CASSLQYPDTQYF. Written as DNA, the CDR3 is TGTGCCAGCAGCTTACAGTACCCAGATACGCAGTATTTT. V gene TRBV11-1 combines with J gene TRBJ2-3, with D unclear. The CDR3 sequence is 13 residues long. Trimming cost V 2 bases and J 4 bases, with 7 bases left between them. CDR1 is SGHAT and CDR2 is FQDESV in the germline V gene (reference sequence). The variable domain in full, with the rest retrieved from reference TRBV11-1 and TRBJ2-3, is EAEVAQSPRYKITEKSQAVAFWCDPISGHATLYWYRQILGQGPELLVQFQDESVVDDSQLPKDRFSAERLKGVDSTLKIQPAELGDSAMYLCASSLQYPDTQYFGPGTRLTVL.

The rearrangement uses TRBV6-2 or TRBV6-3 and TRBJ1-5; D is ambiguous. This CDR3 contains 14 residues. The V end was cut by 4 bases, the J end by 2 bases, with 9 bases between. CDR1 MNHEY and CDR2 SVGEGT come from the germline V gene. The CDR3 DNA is TGTGCCAGCAGTTTGCCAGGCCGCAATCAGCCCCAGCATTTT. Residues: CASSLPGRNQPQHF.

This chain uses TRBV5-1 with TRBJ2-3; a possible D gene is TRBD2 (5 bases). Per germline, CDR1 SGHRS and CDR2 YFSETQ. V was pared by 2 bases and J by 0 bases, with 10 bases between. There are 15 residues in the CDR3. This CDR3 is CASSFEGRSTDTQYF. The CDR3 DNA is TGCGCCAGCAGCTTTGAGGGCAGAAGCACAGATACGCAGTATTTT.

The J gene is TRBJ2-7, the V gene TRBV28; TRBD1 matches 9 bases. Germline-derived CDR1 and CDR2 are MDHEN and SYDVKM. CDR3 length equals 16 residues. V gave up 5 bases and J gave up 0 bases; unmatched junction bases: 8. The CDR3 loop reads CASSPQGQGSSYEQYF. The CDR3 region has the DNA TGTGCCAGCAGTCCTCAAGGACAGGGGAGCTCCTACGAGCAGTACTTC.

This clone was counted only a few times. CDR3 DNA sequence: TGTGCCAGCAGTCCCGCAACTAATGAAAAACTGTTTTTT. Residues: CASSPATNEKLFF. The chain recombines TRBV12-3 or TRBV12-4 with TRBJ1-4; no clear D gene. CDR3 length equals 13 residues. The V and J ends lost 5 bases and 0 bases respectively, with 4 bases between them.

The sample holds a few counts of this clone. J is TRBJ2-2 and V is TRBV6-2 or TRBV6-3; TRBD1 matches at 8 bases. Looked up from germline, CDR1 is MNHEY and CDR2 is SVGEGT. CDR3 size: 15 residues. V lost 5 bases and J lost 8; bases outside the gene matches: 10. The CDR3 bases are TGTGCCAGCAGTCCAGGGGGCTGGAGGACTGGGGAGCTGTTTTTT. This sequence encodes CASSPGGWRTGELFF.

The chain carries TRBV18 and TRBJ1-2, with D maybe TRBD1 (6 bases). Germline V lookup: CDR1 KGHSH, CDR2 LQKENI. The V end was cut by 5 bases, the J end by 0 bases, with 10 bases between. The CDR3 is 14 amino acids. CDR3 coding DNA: TGTGCCAGCTCAAGGGGGGGAGCTAACTATGGCTACACCTTC. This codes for CASSRGGANYGYTF.

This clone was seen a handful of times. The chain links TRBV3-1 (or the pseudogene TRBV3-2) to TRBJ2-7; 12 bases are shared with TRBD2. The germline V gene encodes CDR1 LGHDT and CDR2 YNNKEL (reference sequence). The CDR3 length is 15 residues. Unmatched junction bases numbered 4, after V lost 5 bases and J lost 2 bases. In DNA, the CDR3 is TGTGCCAGCAGCGAACGGACTAGCGGGGCCTACGAGCAGTACTTC. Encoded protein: CASSERTSGAYEQYF.

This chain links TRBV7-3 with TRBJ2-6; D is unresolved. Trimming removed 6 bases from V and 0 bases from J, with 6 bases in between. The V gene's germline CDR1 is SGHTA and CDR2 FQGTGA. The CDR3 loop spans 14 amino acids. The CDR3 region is CASRSSSGANVLTF. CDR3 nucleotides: TGTGCCAGCAGGTCTAGCTCTGGGGCCAACGTCCTGACTTTC. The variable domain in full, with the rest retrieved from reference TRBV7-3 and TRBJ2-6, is GAGVSQTPSNKVTEKGKYVELRCDPISGHTALYWYRQSLGQGPEFLIYFQGTGAADDSGLPNDRFFAVRPEGSVSTLKIQRTERGDSAVYLCASRSSSGANVLTFGAGSRLTVL.

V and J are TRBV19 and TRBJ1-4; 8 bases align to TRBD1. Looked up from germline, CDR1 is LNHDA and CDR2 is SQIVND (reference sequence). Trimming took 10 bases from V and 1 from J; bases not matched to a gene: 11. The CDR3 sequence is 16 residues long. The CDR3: CATQAGQGQTNEKLFF. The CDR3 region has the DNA TGTGCCACCCAGGCAGGACAGGGACAAACTAATGAAAAACTGTTTTTT.

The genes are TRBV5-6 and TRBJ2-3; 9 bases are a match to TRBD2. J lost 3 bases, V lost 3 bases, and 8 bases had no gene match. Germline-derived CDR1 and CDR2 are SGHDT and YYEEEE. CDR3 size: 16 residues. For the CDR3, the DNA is TGTGCCAGCAGCTCCCATGGGGGACTAGCAACAGATACGCAGTATTTT. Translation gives CASSSHGGLATDTQYF.

Here the CDR3 reads CASSSGGSYEQYF. The CDR3 coding sequence is TGTGCCAGCAGTTCGGGGGGGTCCTACGAGCAGTACTTC. The V gene is TRBV2, the J gene TRBJ2-7; 8 positions match TRBD2. CDR3 length: 13 residues. The ends lost 5 bases at V and 1 base at J; junction bases unmatched: 1. In germline, CDR1 is SNHLY, CDR2 FYNNEI.

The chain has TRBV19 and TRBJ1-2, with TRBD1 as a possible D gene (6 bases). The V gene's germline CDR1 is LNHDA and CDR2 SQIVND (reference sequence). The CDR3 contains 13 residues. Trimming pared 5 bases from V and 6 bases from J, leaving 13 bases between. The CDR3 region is CASSHTGFNGYTF. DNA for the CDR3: TGTGCCAGTAGTCATACAGGGTTTAATGGCTACACCTTC.

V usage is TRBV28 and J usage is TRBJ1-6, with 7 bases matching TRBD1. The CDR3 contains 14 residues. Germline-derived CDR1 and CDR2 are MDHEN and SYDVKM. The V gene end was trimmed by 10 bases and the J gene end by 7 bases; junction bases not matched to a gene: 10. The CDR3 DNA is TGTGCCACCAACCGAGGGGGCGGCAATTCACCCCTCCACTTT. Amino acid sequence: CATNRGGGNSPLHF.

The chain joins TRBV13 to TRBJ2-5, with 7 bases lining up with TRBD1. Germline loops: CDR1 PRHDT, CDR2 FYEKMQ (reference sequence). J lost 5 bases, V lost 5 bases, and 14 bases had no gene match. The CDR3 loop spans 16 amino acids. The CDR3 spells CASSLRDSLPSETQYF. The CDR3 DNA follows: TGTGCCAGCAGCCTCCGGGACAGCCTACCCTCGGAGACCCAGTACTTC.

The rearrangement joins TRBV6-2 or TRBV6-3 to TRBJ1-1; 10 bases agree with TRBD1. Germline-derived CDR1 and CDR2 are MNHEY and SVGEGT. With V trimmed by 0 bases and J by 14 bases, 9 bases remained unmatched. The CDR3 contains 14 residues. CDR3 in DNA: TGTGCCAGCAGTTACTCGAAGGGACAGGGGCTTGTCTTCTTT. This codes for CASSYSKGQGLVFF.

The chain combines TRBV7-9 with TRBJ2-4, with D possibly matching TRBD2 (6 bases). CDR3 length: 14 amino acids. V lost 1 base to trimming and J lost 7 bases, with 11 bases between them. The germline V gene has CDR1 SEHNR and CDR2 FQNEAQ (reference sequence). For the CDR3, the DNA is TGTGCCAGCAGCTTAGACGGGGACTGGAACATTCAGTACTTC. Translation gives CASSLDGDWNIQYF.

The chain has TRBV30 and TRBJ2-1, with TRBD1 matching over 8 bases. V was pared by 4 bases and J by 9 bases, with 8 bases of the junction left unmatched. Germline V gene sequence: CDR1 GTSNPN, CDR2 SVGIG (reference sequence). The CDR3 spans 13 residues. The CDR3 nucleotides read TGTGCCTGGACAGGGGGCGCGTTAGGTGAGCAGTTCTTC. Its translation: CAWTGGALGEQFF.

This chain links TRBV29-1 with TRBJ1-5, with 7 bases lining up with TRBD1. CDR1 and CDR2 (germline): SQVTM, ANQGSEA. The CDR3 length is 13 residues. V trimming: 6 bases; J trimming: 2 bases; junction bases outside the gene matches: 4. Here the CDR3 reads CSVMGTGNQPQHF. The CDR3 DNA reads TGCAGCGTCATGGGGACAGGCAATCAGCCCCAGCATTTT.

The CDR3 spells CASSLNPQRTGELFF. The DNA of the CDR3 is TGTGCCAGCAGCCTCAACCCCCAGCGGACCGGGGAGCTGTTTTTT. The chain uses TRBV7-8 and TRBJ2-2, with D perhaps matching TRBD2 (5 bases). This CDR3 comprises 15 residues. Germline V lookup: CDR1 SGHVS, CDR2 FQNEAQ. Trimming stripped 5 bases from V and 5 bases from J, with 15 bases between.